This T cell receptor beta chain was documented in a study of T-cell memory formation after mild COVID-19. Points from the study as a whole: Contracting CD4+ clones sat mainly in CM and EM; CD8+ in EMRA.

A remark on this clonotype: Its antigen is not known.

The V end lost 1 base, the J end lost 8 bases, and 14 bases lay between the germline ends. Germline assignment: CDR1 MGHRA and CDR2 YSYEKL. This CDR3 contains 15 residues. MiXCR, run by TCRdb on the 5' RACE reads, gives a single entry per CDR3 protein. The table includes 400,000 to 500,000 distinct CDR3 sequences, about a sixth detected once. The sequenced sample was PBMCs or a T cell subset sorted from them (not recorded which). The chain couples TRBV4-1 to TRBJ1-4; no clear D gene. The sequence was obtained from a man between 18 and 29 years old who had mild COVID-19 (a few samples of this study predate the infection). Cell type and time point are not known. The CDR3 DNA follows: TGCGCCAGCAGCCAAGCCAATGGTTTTTTGGAAAAACTGTTTTTT. Its translation: CASSQANGFLEKLFF.